This is a list of T cell receptor beta chains from one sample in a study of shared clonotypes between healthy human individuals. Here immunoSEQ multiplex PCR was the method, and the copy in TCRdb shows in-frame clones only, minus some. There are about half a million clones in the sample; almost 80% occur only once, and 12% lies in the top ten. Sequences were obtained from PBMCs. The receptors come from a woman aged 40 to 50 in good health. Some clones in this sample may be carry-over from other donors' samples. The CDR3 runs from the conserved cysteine through the conserved F or W. D genes are given only for firm matches. Clone size is not always given. Where it is, it says once, few, many or a class for expanded clones.

J gene | D gene | V gene | clone size | CDR3 DNA | CDR3 protein
TRBJ1-3 | - | TRBV28 | - | TGTGCCAGCAGTTTTCTCGGAAACACCATATATTTT | CASSFLGNTIYF
TRBJ1-2 | TRBD1 | TRBV9 | - | TGTGCCAGCAGCTCTCGGACAGGGCTCTATGGCTACACCTTC | CASSSRTGLYGYTF
TRBJ2-1 | - | TRBV19 | once | TGTGCCAGTAAACCCAGTGCGCGTTTGGGTGAGCAGTTCTTC | CASKPSARLGEQFF
TRBJ2-2 | - | TRBV7-3 | many | TGTGCCAGCAGCTTAGGGAGTAGCGCCGGGGAGCTGTTTTTT | CASSLGSSAGELFF
TRBJ1-2 | - | TRBV4-1 | - | TGCGCCAGCAGCCCCCGGGTTTTTATTCCGCCTAACTATGGCTACACCTTC | CASSPRVFIPPNYGYTF
TRBJ1-3 | - | TRBV14 | - | TGTGCCAGCAGTCTGGCGAGGGGGACTGGAAACACCATATATTTT | CASSLARGTGNTIYF
TRBJ2-5 | - | TRBV6-4 | - | TGTGCCAGCAGTGACTACTGGGGGACGACCCAGTACTTC | CASSDYWGTTQYF
TRBJ1-1 | TRBD1 | TRBV15 | - | TGTACCACCAGCAGCGACAGGGGCACTGAAGCTTTCTTT | CTTSSDRGTEAFF
TRBJ2-3 | - | TRBV30 | - | TGTGCCTGGAGTATTTCCGCTGGCTCCACAGATACGCAGTATTTT | CAWSISAGSTDTQYF
TRBJ2-5 | TRBD1 | TRBV19 | - | TGTGCCAGTAGTCCCACCGGACAGGGGCCCTCCAGGGAGACCCAGTACTTC | CASSPTGQGPSRETQYF
TRBJ2-3 | TRBD2 | TRBV4-3 | many | TGCGCCAGCAGCCAGGGTAACGGGGCGGGAGCCCCATTTAGCACAGATACGCAGTATTTT | CASSQGNGAGAPFSTDTQYF
TRBJ2-5 | - | TRBV30 | - | TGTGCCTGGAGTGCATTCGGGACACCTGGGGGGGAGACCCAGTACTTC | CAWSAFGTPGGETQYF
TRBJ2-7 | - | TRBV6-5 | once | TGTGCCAGCAGTTACTCTGGACCTCAAGGGGACGAGCAGTACTTC | CASSYSGPQGDEQYF
TRBJ1-1 | TRBD1 | TRBV6-1 | once | TGTGCCAGCAGTAGAACAGGGGGAATCACTGAAGCTTTCTTT | CASSRTGGITEAFF
TRBJ2-3 | TRBD1 | TRBV7-7 | once | TGTGCCAGCAGCTCCGGACAGGGACGCACAGATACGCAGTATTTT | CASSSGQGRTDTQYF
TRBJ2-2 | - | TRBV6-1 | - | TGTGCCAGCAGACTAGGGGCGAACACCGGGGAGCTGTTTTTT | CASRLGANTGELFF
TRBJ2-3 | - | TRBV2 | once | TGTGCCAGCTCCGCCGCGGATACGCAGTATTTT | CASSAADTQYF
TRBJ2-5 | - | TRBV28 | - | TGTGCCAGCAGAAAGGGACGATGGGAGACCCAGTACTTC | CASRKGRWETQYF
TRBJ2-5 | TRBD2 | TRBV4-3 | - | TGCGCCAGCAGCCAAGCCCCCTGGCCGGGGGGAGGTCAAGAGACCCAGTACTTC | CASSQAPWPGGGQETQYF
TRBJ2-7 | TRBD1 | TRBV5-6 | - | TGTGCCAGCAGCGGAATGACAGGGAACTCCTACGAGCAGTACTTC | CASSGMTGNSYEQYF
TRBJ1-6 | - | TRBV11-1 | few | TGTGCCAGCAGCTTGGTTGGGGCTTCACCCCTCCACTTT | CASSLVGASPLHF
TRBJ1-2 | - | TRBV2 | - | TGTGCCAGCAGTGGAGGGGGTAGACGTACCTATGGCTACACCTTC | CASSGGGRRTYGYTF
TRBJ2-1 | - | TRBV5-1 | few | TGCGCCAGCAGCCTTTCCCAGAGCTCCTACAATGAGCAGTTCTTC | CASSLSQSSYNEQFF
TRBJ2-1 | TRBD2 | TRBV9 | - | TGTGCCAGCAGCGTAGGGGTTAGCGGGAGCTATGAGCAGTTCTTC | CASSVGVSGSYEQFF
TRBJ2-1 | TRBD2 | TRBV18 | once | TGTGCCAGCTCACCCTTAGGCGGGAGTTGGGAAAATGAGCAGTTCTTC | CASSPLGGSWENEQFF
TRBJ1-1 | - | TRBV18 | - | TGTGCCAGCTCACCACAGTTGGCTTTCTTT | CASSPQLAFF
TRBJ2-1 | TRBD2 | TRBV9 | - | TGTGCCAGCAGCGCCGTAGCGGGAGGGTACAATGAGCAGTTCTTC | CASSAVAGGYNEQFF
TRBJ1-1 | - | TRBV18 | once | TGTGCCAGCTCACCTTGGAGGAGGATGAACACTGAAGCTTTCTTT | CASSPWRRMNTEAFF
TRBJ2-1 | TRBD2 | TRBV4-1 | - | TGCGCCAGCAGCCGGTCGTTAGTAACTAGCGGGAGCAATGAGCAGTTCTTC | CASSRSLVTSGSNEQFF
TRBJ1-2 | - | TRBV10-3 | - | TGTGCCATCAGTGAGTCCCGCTGGGGCTACACCTTC | CAISESRWGYTF
TRBJ1-4 | - | TRBV5-1 | - | TGCGCCAGCAGCGGGAATACAGGGTCTCCGGAAAAACTGTTTTTT | CASSGNTGSPEKLFF